Detailed here is one TCR beta chain. The target of this receptor is not known. No clone much larger than this one lies a single base away; base qualities are absent. V has 2 bases trimmed and J has 7 bases trimmed; junction bases matching no gene number 14. Counted from cysteine to phenylalanine, this CDR3 has 16 amino acids. Only the CDR3 part of the read is kept: 48 bases, read in frame from the first base. For CDR1 and CDR2, the germline V gene lists KGHSH and LQKENI. Library generation was performed with the immunoSEQ multiplex PCR assay. For the multiplex PCR, a mixture combining 60 forward primers for TCR Vbeta segments and 13 reverse primers for TCR Jbeta segments was used. The CDR3 region of rearranged TCR beta genes was amplified from genomic DNA with a multiplex PCR assay. The Illumina HiSeq System was used to sequence the amplified TCR beta libraries as 87-base-pair reads. For the original study's pipeline: In a later analysis, tens of millions of unique TCR beta chains were counted across the 500 to 700 repertoires, and roughly 11 million of these chains were shared by at least two donors. Raw reads were error-corrected and collapsed into unique sequences with a nearest-neighbor algorithm that merged closely related sequences to remove PCR and sequencing errors. To assign V, D and J gene segments, CDR3 sequences were aligned to IMGT reference sequences. For a sequence to be retained, a match of at least six nucleotides to both a V gene segment and a J gene segment was required. Rearrangements were called productive when the CDR3 lacked stop codons and stayed in frame with V and J; all others were non-productive. Following IMGT convention, CDR3 was defined as the stretch from the second conserved V-encoded cysteine to the conserved J-encoded phenylalanine. Sequences without an unambiguous match to a single V gene segment were excluded from the earlier analysis of about 640 of the donors. An earlier analysis of 587 of the donors classified V segments as functional when productive rearrangements were above 56.7% and as segregating when the standard deviation between donors was above 5%. To diagnose cytomegalovirus status from the catalog of TCR beta chain sequences, a statistical classification framework was built. In a later analysis, V and J genes were assigned by comparing TCR nucleotide sequences against IMGT/GENE-DB human TR gene sequences. In a later analysis, CDR3 sequences and most-parsimonious VDJ recombination scenarios were assigned using the TCRdist pipeline. In a later analysis, every TCR beta chain was defined by the combination of its CDR3 amino acid sequence and its V-gene family, and reads without a unique V-gene family were dropped. As a way to deal with suspected cross-contamination and a sequencing artifact, a later analysis dropped 450 to 600 nucleotide sequences that were highly shared and had low generation probability. A later analysis calculated a clonal expansion index for each public chain from normalized within-repertoire ranks of inferred template counts. A later analysis computed generation probabilities with a VDJ recombination model fitted to out-of-frame rearrangements, and checked the results against IGoR. In a later analysis, TCR-TCR, TCR-HLA and TCR-CMV co-occurrence was scored with hypergeometric tests, and a repertoire-size bias correction was applied to TCR pairs. A later analysis estimated false discovery rates by permuting HLA or CMV assignments 20 times. In a later analysis, co-occurring TCRs were grouped using DBSCAN, with TCRdist sequence similarity added in when clustering inside HLA-allele-positive subsets. Repertoires with fewer than 30,000 or more than 120,000 public chains were left out of co-occurrence clustering, as were five repertoires with anomalous nucleotide sharing. In its TCRdb copy, this immuneACCESS table keeps in-frame sequences only and misses some clones. Where compared with another copy, unresolved V genes explain less than half of these, and the others have no known cause. V and J calls and clone size are given by that table; D and trimming were obtained from the DNA. For this sample the table gives 150,000 to 200,000 clones, of which more than 70% were detected only once. The ten largest clones represent around 10% of the sample.

These data come from a study of cytomegalovirus exposure and HLA in healthy donors (dated by TCRdb to about 2017). Study-wide context: An earlier analysis of approximately 640 of the donors reported 250 to 300 Gb of sequence data and about 100 million unique TCR beta sequences from 150 million to 200 million T cells. Roughly 300 gigabases of sequencing data and roughly 81 million unique TCR sequences made up an early release that covered 500 to 700 HLA-typed donors. Of the roughly 400 genotyped donors, approximately 81% were placed in the genetic ancestry cluster associated with self-reported Caucasian donors. The aim of the study was to test whether cataloging public T cell receptors could identify signatures of past pathogen exposure. The study used immunosequencing to profile the T cell repertoires of around 600 subjects and linked those repertoires to cytomegalovirus serostatus. A separate validation cohort of approximately 130 different subjects was used in addition to the roughly 700-subject first cohort. High-throughput TCR immunosequencing, statistical association of individual TCRs with disease status, and machine learning were combined to predict cytomegalovirus infection status. A later analysis re-analyzed previously published TCR beta repertoires from 500 to 700 donors and added high-resolution HLA genotyping to study TCR occurrence patterns. Rather than using new phenotypic data, the later analysis identified candidate immune exposures from TCR beta sequences and from how often those sequences occurred across donors. In an earlier analysis of 500 to 650 of the donors, high-throughput TCR beta sequencing was used to judge whether each TCR beta V gene segment behaved as functional or pseudogenic. Donor age, sex, ethnicity and CMV serostatus were compiled alongside the repertoire data. In a later genetic analysis, genome-wide SNP genotypes for about three fifths of the roughly 670 donors were used, and that subset was treated as a discovery cohort. All discovery cohort repertoires had been generated using a single sequencing platform. Both class I and class II loci were covered by HLA typing, at four-digit resolution. Typing coverage differed by locus: A, B, C, DRB1 and DQB1 were typed in roughly 620-630 donors, DQA1 in 500 to 550, DPA1 in around 600, and DPB1 in 400 to 490. Because of strong linkage in the cohort, roughly five DR-DQ haplotypes were treated as single units for association and clustering. Among about 360 genotyped donors of the cohort, an average of roughly 240,000 unique TCR beta nucleotide sequences were sequenced per donor, 15% to 20% of them non-productive.

In total, approximately 700 healthy bone marrow donors made up the cohort. All cohort members were sampled while nominally healthy, although unrecorded immune exposures were likely present. The donor was CMV seropositive and belonged to the group of 250 to 300 seropositive cohort members. Every donor gave a peripheral blood sample, and the peripheral blood mononuclear cells from that sample were used for TCR beta sequencing. The Qiagen DNeasy Blood Extraction Kit was used to extract genomic DNA from the blood cell samples. Study-level results and caveats: Correlated functional status among segregating V segments might be attributable to linkage disequilibrium, but an unknown experimental factor could not be ruled out. A later analysis reported that several top co-occurrence clusters appeared linked to parvovirus B19, influenza, CMV and Epstein-Barr virus. In a later genetic analysis, a missense DCLRE1C variant was associated with V-gene and J-gene trimming of TCR beta chains, and the association was replicated in an independent cohort. The earlier analysis of some 540 of the donors excluded about 16 rarely observed V segments, including chromosome 9 orphons, because counts were too low. According to the authors, the approach could potentially be generalized to other disease states and immunological phenotypes. When HLA alleles, especially DR and DQ, strongly co-occurred, attributing TCR associations to individual alleles was difficult. According to a later analysis, TCR association rates differed among HLA loci, with DRB1 alleles showing the most associated TCRs and HLA-C alleles showing the fewest. In an earlier analysis of some 500 of the donors, most TCR beta V segments were observed in productive rearrangements about 90% or about 30% of the time, broadly matching IMGT annotations. In both the original and validation cohorts, the classifier was reported to diagnose cytomegalovirus status with high specificity and sensitivity. Some IMGT-functional V segments, including TRBV6-2 and TRBV6-3, could not be distinguished by the 87-base-pair reads and were therefore excluded. Across donors, most TCR sequences were observed very rarely, whereas some public TCRs were present in many individuals. Most CMV-associated TCR beta chains appeared to be HLA-restricted in a later analysis, and the HLA associations seemed to be driven largely by CMV exposure. The cohort was sequenced for TCR beta chains only, and without alpha or paired-chain data the features that could be detected were limited. The only immune exposure information available for the cohort was CMV serostatus. Roughly uniform sequencing depth across donors was assumed in presence/absence analyses, although this assumption may not hold. A further reported finding was that TCR beta sequences accurately predicted the HLA-A and HLA-B alleles for most subjects in the first cohort. A cluster of highly shared sequence variants was judged likely to be a technical artifact of the sequencing pipeline. In the study, around 150 TCR beta chains were listed as associated with cytomegalovirus. A later analysis found that HLA-associated TCR beta chains were more clonally expanded and had lower generation probabilities than equally common non-associated chains. Compared with the approximately 670-donor mean, donors in an Asian-associated ancestry cluster had fewer N-insertions in productive TCRs, according to a later genetic analysis. In vitro tests confirmed that a few of the cytomegalovirus-associated TCR beta chains recognize cytomegalovirus antigens. In a later analysis, around 15,000 TCR beta sequences were associated with specific HLA alleles at a false discovery rate of 0.05. Because HLA typing was missing for some donors at each locus, association tests included only the typed subset.

This TCR was sampled from a man aged 18 to 29 in good health and CMV-seropositive. The V and J segments used are TRBV18 and TRBJ2-7, with TRBD1 matching 7 junction bases. Material: PBMCs. The CDR3 reads CASSPIVHRGPGEQYF. The nucleotide sequence reads as follows: TGTGCCAGCTCACCAATTGTACACAGGGGTCCGGGGGAGCAGTACTTC.